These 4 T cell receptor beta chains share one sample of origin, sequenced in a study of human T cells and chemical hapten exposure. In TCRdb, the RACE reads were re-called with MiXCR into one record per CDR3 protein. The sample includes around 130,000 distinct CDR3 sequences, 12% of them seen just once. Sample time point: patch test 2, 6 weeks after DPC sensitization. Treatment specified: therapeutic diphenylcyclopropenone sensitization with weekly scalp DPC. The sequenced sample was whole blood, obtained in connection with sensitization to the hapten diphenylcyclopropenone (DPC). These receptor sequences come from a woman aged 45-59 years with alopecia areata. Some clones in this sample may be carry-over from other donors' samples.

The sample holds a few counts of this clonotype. CDR3 in DNA: TGTGCCAGCAGCTTAGGCCCCGGGACTAGCGGGAGTCAGCAGTTCTTC. Encoded protein: CASSLGPGTSGSQQFF. The chain links TRBV7-2 to TRBJ2-1, with 14 bases that match TRBD2. This CDR3 is built from 16 residues. Germline values: CDR1 SGHTA, CDR2 FQGNSA. The V segment lost 1 base and the J segment 11 bases; nucleotides outside the gene matches: 7.

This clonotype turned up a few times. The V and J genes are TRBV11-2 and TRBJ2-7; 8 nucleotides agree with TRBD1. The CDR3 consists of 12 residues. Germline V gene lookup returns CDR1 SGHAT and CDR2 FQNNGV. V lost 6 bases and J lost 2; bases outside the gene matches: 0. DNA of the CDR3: TGTGCCAGCAGACAGGGGGCCTACGAGCAGTACTTC. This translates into CASRQGAYEQYF.

CDR3 in DNA: TGTGCCAGCAGCTTAGCGTGGGGCACAGATACGCAGTATTTT. This sequence encodes CASSLAWGTDTQYF. The chain joins TRBV7-3 to TRBJ2-3; no clear D. Germline V lookup: CDR1 SGHTA, CDR2 FQGTGA. V lost 2 bases to trimming and J lost 1 base, with 7 bases between them. The CDR3 length is 14 residues.

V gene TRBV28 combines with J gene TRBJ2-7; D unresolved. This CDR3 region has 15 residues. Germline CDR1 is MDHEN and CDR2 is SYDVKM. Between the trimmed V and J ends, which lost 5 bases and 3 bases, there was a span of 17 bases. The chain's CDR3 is CASSPPGPRDYEQYF. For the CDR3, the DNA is TGTGCCAGCAGTCCCCCCGGGCCTCGCGACTACGAGCAGTACTTC.